This T cell receptor (beta chain) was documented in a study of T cell responses to AZD1222 COVID-19 vaccine. TCRdb's copy holds only in-frame clones and misses some; the assay was immunoSEQ multiplex PCR. The sample carries over 150,000 clones, more than 75% recorded once. A note on this clone: Its target is unknown.

Study-level findings and limits: The reported proportion of spike-specific TCRs targeting unmutated variant regions was nearly half. Just 5 to 7 AZD1222 recipients were seropositive at baseline. Vaccine-related CD4 TCRs covered spike, predominating at 160-218 and 743-854. Without day 14 samples, only post-peak T cell repertoires were studied.

In germline, CDR1 is PRHDT, CDR2 FYEKMQ (reference sequence). CDR3 size: 12 residues. V shed 0 bases and J shed 2 bases, with 1 base lying between them. V is TRBV13 and J is TRBJ1-1; D not resolved. The input for sequencing was peripheral blood, taken 28 days after the second AZD1222 dose. This receptor was identified in an adult who received the AZD1222 COVID-19 vaccine. CDR3 region: CASSLGNTEAFF. The CDR3 coding sequence is TGTGCCAGCAGCTTAGGAAACACTGAAGCTTTCTTT.